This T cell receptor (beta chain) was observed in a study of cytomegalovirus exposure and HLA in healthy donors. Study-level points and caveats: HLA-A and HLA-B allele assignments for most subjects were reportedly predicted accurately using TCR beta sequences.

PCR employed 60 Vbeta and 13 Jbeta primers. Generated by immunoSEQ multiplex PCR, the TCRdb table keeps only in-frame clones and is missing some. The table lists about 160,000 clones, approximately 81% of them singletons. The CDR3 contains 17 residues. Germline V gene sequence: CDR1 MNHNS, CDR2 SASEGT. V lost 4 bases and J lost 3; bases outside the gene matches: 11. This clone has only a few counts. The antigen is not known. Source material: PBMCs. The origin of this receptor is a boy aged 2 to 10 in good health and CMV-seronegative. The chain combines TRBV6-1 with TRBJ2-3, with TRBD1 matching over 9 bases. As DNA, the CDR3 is TGTGCCAGCAGTGTACCCCGGACAGGGGAGAGGACAGATACGCAGTATTTT. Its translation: CASSVPRTGERTDTQYF.